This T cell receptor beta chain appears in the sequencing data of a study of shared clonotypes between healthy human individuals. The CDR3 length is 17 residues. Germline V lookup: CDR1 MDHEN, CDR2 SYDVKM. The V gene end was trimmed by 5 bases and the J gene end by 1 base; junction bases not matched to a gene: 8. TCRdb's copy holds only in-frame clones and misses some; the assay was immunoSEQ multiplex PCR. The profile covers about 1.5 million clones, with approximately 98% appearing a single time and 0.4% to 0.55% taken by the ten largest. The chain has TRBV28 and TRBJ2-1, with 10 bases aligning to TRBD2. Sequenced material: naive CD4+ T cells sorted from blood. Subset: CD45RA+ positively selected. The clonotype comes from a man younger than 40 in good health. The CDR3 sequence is CASSPRGLAVSYNEQFF. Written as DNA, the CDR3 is TGTGCCAGCAGTCCCCGAGGACTAGCGGTATCCTACAATGAGCAGTTCTTC.